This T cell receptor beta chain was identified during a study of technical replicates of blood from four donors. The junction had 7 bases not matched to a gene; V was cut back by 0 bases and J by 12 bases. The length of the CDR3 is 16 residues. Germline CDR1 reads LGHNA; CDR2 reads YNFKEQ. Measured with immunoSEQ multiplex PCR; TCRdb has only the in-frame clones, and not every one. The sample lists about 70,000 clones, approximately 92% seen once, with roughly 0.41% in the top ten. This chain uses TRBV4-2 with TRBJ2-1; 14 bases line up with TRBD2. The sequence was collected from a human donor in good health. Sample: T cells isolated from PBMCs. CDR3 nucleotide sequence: TGTGCCAGCAGCCAAGAGGGGGGACTAGCGGGAGAGGGGCAGTTCTTC. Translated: CASSQEGGLAGEGQFF.